This TCR beta chain was identified during a study of tumor and adjacent non-tumor tissue in lung cancer. RNA was extracted from bulk tissue without any cell sorting. This non-tumor lung sample came from over 3 cm beyond the tumor edge. The library came from three nested PCR rounds adapted from ARM-PCR protocols. TCRdb analysed the multiplex PCR reads with MiXCR anew, one entry per CDR3 protein. The sample contains 60,000 to 80,000 distinct CDR3 sequences, around 70% of which appear only once. Germline V CDR1 and CDR2: MNHNY, SVGAGI (reference sequence). The ends were cut back, 7 bases at V and 1 base at J, with 9 bases in the middle. The length of the CDR3 is 13 residues.

The receptor was isolated from a woman in her forties or fifties with non-small cell lung cancer. The sequenced sample was distant non-tumor lung tissue. The chain combines TRBV6-6 with TRBJ2-3, with D possibly matching TRBD2 (6 bases). This CDR3 is CASKVAGTDTQYF. In DNA, the CDR3 is TGTGCCAGCAAGGTAGCGGGCACAGATACGCAGTATTTT.